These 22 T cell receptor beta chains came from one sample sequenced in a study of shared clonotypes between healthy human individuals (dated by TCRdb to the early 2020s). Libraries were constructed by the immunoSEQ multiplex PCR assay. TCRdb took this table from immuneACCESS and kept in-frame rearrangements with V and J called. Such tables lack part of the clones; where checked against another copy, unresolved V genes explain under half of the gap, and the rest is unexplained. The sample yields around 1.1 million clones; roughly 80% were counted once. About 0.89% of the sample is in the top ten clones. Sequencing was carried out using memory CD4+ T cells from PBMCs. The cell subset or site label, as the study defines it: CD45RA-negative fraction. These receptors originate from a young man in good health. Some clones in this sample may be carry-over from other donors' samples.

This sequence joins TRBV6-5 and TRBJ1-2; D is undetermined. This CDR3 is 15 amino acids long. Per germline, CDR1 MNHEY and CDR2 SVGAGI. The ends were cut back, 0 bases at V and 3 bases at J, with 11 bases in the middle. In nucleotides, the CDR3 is TGTGCCAGCAGTTACTCGATTTCAGGAGACTATGGCTACACCTTC. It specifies CASSYSISGDYGYTF.

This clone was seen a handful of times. For the CDR3, the DNA is TGTGCCACCAGCAGGACAGGGGGCAGGAATGAAAAACTGTTTTTT. It yields the protein CATSRTGGRNEKLFF. V is TRBV15 and J is TRBJ1-4; 10 bases fit TRBD1. The CDR3 consists of 15 residues. CDR1 and CDR2 from the germline V gene are LNHNV and YYDKDF (reference sequence). Losses at the gene ends were 3 bases for V and 5 bases for J; bases not matched to a gene: 3.

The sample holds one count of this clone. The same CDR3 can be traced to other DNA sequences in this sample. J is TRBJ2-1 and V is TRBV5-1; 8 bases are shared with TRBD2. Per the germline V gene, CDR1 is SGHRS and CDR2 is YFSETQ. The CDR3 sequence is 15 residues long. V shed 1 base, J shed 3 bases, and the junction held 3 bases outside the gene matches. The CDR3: CASSLSSGGYNEQFF. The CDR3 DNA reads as TGCGCCAGCAGCTTGTCCAGCGGGGGCTACAATGAGCAGTTCTTC.

CDR3 loop: CASSLSSGGGYEQYF. Written as DNA, the CDR3 is TGTGCCAGCAGTTTATCCAGCGGAGGAGGGTACGAGCAGTACTTC. V is TRBV27 and J is TRBJ2-7, with a weak D call TRBD2 (6 bases). Germline V gene data show CDR1 as MNHEY and CDR2 as SMNVEV (reference sequence). The CDR3 sequence is 15 residues long. V lost 0 bases and J 4 bases, leaving 13 bases between the germline ends.

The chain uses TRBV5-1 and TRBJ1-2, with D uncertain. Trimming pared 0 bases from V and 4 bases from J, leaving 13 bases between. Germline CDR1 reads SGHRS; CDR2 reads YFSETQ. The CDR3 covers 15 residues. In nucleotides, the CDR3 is TGCGCCAGCAGCTTGGAGGGCAGCCCCTCCTATGGCTACACCTTC. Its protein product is CASSLEGSPSYGYTF.

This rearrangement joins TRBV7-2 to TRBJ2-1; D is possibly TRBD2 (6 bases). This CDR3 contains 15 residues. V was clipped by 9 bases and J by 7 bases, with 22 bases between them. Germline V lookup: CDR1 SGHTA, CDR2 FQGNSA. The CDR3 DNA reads TGTGCCAGTATCAGAGGGGAGGCGTTGGGGAATGAGCAGTTCTTC. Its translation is CASIRGEALGNEQFF.

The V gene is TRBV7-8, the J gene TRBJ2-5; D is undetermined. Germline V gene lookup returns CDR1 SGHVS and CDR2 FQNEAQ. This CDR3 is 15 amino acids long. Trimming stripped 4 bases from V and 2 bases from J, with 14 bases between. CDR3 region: CASSYRTSRQETQYF. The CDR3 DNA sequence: TGTGCCAGCAGCTACCGGACCTCTCGACAAGAGACCCAGTACTTC.

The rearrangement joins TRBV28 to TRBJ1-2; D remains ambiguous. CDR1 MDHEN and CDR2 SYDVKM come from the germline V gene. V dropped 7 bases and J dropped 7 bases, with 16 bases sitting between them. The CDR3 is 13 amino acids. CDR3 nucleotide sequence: TGTGCCAGCACCCCGGTCGGGCGGCGTGGCTACACCTTC. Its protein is CASTPVGRRGYTF.

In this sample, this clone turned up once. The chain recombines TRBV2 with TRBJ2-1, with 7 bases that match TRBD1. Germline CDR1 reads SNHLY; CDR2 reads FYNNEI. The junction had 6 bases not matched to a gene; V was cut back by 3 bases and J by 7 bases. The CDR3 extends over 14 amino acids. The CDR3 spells CASSDRGTVNEQFF. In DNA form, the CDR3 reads TGTGCCAGCAGTGACAGGGGGACAGTTAATGAGCAGTTCTTC.

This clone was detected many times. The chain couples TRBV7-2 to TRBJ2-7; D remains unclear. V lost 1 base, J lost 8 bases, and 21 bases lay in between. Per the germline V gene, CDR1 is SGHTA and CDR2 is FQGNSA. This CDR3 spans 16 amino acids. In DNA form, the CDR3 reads TGTGCCAGCAGCTTAGTCTTCGGAGACCCGTCCCCGAAGCAGTACTTC. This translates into CASSLVFGDPSPKQYF.

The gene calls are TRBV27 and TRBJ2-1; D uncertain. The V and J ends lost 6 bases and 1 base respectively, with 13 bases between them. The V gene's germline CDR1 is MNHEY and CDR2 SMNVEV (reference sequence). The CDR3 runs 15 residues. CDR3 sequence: CASRVLGGSYNEQFF. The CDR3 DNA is TGTGCCAGCAGAGTGCTCGGTGGGTCCTACAATGAGCAGTTCTTC.

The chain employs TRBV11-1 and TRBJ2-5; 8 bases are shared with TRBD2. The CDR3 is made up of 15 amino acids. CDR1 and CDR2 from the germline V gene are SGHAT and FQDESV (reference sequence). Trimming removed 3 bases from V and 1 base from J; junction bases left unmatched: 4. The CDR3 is CASSLAGGFQETQYF. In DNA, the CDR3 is TGTGCCAGCAGCTTGGCGGGGGGATTCCAAGAGACCCAGTACTTC.

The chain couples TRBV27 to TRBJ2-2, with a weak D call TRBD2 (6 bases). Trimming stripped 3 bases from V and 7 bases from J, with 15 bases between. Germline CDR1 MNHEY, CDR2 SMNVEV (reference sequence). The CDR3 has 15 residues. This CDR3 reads CASSFGRRGGGELFF. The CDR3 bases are TGTGCCAGCAGTTTCGGTCGGAGGGGCGGCGGGGAGCTGTTTTTT.

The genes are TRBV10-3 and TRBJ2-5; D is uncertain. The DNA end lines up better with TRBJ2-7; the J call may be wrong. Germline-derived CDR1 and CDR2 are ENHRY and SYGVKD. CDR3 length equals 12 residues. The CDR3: CAISESSGEQYF. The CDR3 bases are TGTGCCATCAGTGAGTCGTCAGGCGAGCAGTACTTC.

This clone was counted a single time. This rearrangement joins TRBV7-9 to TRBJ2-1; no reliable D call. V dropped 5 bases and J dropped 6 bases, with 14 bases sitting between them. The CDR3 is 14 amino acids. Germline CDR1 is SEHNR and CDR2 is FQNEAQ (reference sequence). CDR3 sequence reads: CASSPGLVVNEQFF. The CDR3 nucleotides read TGTGCCAGCAGCCCCGGGTTGGTGGTCAATGAGCAGTTCTTC.

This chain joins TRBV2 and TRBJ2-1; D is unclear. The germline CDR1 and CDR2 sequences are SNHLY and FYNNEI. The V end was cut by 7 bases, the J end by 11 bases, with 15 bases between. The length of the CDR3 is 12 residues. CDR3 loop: CASMENRDQQFF. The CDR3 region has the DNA TGTGCCAGCATGGAGAACAGAGACCAGCAGTTCTTC.

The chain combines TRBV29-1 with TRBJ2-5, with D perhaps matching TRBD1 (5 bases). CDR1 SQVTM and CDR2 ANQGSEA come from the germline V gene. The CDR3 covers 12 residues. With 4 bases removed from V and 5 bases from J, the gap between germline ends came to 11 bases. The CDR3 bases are TGCAGCGTTGGTAGGCAGGGTGAGACCCAGTACTTC. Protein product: CSVGRQGETQYF. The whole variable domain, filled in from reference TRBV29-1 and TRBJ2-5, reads SAVISQKPSRDICQRGTSLTIQCQVDSQVTMMFWYRQQPGQSLTLIATANQGSEATYESGFVIDKFPISRPNLTFSTLTVSNMSPEDSSIYLCSVGRQGETQYFGPGTRLLVL.

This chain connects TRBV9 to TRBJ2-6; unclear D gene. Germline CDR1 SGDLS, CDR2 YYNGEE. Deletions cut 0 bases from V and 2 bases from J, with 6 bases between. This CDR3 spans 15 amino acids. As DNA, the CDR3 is TGTGCCAGCAGCGTAGACTGGCCTGGGGCCAACGTCCTGACTTTC. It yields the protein CASSVDWPGANVLTF.

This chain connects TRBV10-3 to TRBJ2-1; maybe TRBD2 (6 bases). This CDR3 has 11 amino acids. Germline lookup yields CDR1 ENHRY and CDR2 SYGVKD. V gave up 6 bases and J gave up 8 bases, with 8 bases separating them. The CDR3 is CAIRWGDEQFF. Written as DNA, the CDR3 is TGTGCCATCAGGTGGGGGGATGAGCAGTTCTTC.

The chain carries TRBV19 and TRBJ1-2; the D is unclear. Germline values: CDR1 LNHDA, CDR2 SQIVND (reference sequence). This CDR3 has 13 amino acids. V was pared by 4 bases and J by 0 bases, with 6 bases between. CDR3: CASSTPSNYGYTF. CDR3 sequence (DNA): TGTGCCAGTAGTACCCCCTCTAACTATGGCTACACCTTC.

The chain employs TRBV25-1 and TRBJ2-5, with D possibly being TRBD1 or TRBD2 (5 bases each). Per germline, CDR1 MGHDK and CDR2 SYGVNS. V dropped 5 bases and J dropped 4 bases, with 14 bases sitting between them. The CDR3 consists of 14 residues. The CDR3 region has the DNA TGTGCCAGCAGTCGGGTCGGGGCGGGAGAGACCCAGTACTTC. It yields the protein CASSRVGAGETQYF.

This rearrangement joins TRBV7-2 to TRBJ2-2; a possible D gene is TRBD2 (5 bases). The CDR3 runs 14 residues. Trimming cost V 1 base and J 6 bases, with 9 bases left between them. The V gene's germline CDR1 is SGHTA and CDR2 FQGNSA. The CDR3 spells CASSLGERAGELFF. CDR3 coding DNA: TGTGCCAGCAGCTTAGGAGAGAGGGCCGGGGAGCTGTTTTTT.